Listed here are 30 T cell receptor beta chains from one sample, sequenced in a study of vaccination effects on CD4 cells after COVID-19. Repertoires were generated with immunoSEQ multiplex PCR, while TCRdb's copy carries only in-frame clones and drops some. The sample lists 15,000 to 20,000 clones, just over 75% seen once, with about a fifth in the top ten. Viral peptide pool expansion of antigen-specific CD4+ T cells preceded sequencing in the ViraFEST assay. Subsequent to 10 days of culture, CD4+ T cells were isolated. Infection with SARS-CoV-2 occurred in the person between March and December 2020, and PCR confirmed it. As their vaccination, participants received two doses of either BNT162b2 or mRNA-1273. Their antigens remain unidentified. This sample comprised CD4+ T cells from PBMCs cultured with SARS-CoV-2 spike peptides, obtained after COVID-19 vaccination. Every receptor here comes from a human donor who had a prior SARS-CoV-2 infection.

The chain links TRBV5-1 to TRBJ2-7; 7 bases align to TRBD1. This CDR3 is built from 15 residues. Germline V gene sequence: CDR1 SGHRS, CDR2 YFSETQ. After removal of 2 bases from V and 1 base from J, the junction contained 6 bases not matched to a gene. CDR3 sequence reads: CASSFNPGQSYEQYF. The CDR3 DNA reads TGCGCCAGCAGCTTCAACCCGGGACAGTCCTACGAGCAGTACTTC.

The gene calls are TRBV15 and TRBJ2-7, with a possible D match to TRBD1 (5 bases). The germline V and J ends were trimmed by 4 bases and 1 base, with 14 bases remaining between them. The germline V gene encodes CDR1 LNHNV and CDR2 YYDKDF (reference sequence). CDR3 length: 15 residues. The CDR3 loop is CATSTFSRASYEQYF. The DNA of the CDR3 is TGTGCCACCAGCACTTTCAGCAGGGCTTCCTACGAGCAGTACTTC.

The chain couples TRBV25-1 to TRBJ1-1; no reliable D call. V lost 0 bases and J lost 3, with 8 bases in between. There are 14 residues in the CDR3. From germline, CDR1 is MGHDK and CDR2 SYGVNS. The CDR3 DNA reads TGTGCCAGCAGTGAATATTCGGAGTACACTGAAGCTTTCTTT. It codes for CASSEYSEYTEAFF.

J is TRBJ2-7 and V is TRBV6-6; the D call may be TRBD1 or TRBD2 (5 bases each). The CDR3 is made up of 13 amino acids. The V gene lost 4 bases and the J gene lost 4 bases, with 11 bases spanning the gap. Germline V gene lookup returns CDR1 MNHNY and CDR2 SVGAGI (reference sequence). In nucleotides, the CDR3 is TGTGCCAGCAGTTCCGGGGCTTTATACGAGCAGTACTTC. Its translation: CASSSGALYEQYF.

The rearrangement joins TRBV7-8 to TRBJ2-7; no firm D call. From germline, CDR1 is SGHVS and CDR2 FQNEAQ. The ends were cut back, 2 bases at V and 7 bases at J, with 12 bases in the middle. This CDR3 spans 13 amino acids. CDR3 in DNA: TGTGCCAGCAGCTTACTTGGGCGTTTTGAGCAGTACTTC. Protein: CASSLLGRFEQYF.

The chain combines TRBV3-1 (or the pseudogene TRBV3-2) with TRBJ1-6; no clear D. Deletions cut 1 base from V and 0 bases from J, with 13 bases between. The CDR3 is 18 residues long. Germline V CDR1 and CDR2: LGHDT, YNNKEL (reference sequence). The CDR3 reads CASSQGALGSSYNSPLHF. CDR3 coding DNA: TGTGCCAGCAGCCAAGGGGCTCTTGGAAGCTCCTATAATTCACCCCTCCACTTT.

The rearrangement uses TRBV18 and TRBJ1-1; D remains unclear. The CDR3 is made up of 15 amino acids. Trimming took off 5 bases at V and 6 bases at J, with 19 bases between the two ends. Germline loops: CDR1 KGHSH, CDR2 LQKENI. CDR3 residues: CASSSSGRQGAEAFF. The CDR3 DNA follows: TGTGCCAGCTCAAGCTCCGGGCGCCAAGGCGCTGAAGCTTTCTTT.

The CDR3, as DNA: TGCGCCAGCAGCTTCTCATCGGATGAGCAGTTCTTC. Its protein product is CASSFSSDEQFF. The chain combines TRBV5-1 with TRBJ2-1, with no clear D. The CDR3 is 12 amino acids. Germline values: CDR1 SGHRS, CDR2 YFSETQ. V was pared by 2 bases and J by 8 bases, with 8 bases between.

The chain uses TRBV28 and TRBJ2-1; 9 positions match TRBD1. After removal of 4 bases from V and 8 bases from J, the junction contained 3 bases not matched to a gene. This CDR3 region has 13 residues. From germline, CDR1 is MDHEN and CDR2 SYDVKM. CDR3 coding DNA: TGTGCCAGCAGTTCGACAGGGGGACATGAGCAGTTCTTC. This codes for CASSSTGGHEQFF.

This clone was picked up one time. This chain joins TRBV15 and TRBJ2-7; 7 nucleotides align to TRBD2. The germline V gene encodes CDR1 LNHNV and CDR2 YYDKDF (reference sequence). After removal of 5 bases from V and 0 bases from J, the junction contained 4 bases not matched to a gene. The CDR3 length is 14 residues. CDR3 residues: CATSRGGSSYEQYF. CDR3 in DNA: TGTGCCACCAGCCGCGGCGGGAGCTCCTACGAGCAGTACTTC.

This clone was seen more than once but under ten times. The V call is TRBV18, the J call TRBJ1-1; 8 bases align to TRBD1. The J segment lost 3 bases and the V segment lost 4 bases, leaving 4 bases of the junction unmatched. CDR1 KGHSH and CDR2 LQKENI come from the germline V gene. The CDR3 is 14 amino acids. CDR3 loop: CASSLSGGDTEAFF. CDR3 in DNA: TGTGCCAGCTCACTATCAGGGGGCGACACTGAAGCTTTCTTT.

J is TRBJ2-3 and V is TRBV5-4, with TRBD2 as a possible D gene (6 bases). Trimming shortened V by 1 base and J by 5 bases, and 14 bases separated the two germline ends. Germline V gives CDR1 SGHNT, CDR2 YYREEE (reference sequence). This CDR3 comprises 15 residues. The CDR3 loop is CASSLLAEAGDTQYF. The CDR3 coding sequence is TGTGCCAGCAGCTTGTTAGCGGAAGCAGGAGATACGCAGTATTTT.

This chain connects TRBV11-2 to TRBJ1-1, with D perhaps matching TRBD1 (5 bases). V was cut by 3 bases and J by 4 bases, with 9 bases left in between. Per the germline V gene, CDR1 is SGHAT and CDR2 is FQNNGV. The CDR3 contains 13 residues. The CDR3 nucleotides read TGTGCCAGCAGCTTTACGGGGGGCACTGAAGCTTTCTTT. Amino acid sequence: CASSFTGGTEAFF.

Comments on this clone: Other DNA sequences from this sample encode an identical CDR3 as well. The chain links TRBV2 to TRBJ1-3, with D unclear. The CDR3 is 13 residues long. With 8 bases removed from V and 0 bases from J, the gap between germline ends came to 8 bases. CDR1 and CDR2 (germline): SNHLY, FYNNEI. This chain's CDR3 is CASRGNSGNTIYF. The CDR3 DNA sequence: TGTGCCAGCCGCGGAAACTCTGGAAACACCATATATTTT.

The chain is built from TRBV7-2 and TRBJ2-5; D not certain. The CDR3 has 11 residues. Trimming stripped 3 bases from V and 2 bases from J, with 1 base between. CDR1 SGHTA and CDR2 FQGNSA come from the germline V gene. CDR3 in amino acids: CASSFQETQYF. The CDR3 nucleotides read TGTGCCAGCAGCTTTCAAGAGACCCAGTACTTC.

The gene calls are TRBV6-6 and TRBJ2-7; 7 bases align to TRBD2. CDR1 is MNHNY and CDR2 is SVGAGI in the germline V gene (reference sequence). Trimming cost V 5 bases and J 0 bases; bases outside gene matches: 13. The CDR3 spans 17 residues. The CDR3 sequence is CASSPTWGGLPSYEQYF. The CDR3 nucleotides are TGTGCCAGCAGTCCCACCTGGGGGGGGTTGCCCTCCTACGAGCAGTACTTC.

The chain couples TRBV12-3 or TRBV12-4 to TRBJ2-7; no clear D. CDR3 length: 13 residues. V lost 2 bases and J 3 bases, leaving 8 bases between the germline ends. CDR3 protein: CASSLNYRYEQYF. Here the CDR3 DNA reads TGTGCCAGCAGTTTAAACTACCGCTACGAGCAGTACTTC.

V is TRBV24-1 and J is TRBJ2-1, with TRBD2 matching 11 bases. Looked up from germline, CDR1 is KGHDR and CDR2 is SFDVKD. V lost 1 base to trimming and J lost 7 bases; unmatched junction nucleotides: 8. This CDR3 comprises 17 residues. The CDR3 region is CATSDFRASGRRNEQFF. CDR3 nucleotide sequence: TGTGCCACCAGTGATTTCCGGGCTAGCGGGAGGAGGAATGAGCAGTTCTTC.

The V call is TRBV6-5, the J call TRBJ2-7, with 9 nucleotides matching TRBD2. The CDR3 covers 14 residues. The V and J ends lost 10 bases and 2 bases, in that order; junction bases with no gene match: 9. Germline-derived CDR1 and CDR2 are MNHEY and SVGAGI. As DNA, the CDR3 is TGTGCCAAAGCTACCCTAGCGGGAACCTACGAGCAGTACTTC. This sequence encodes CAKATLAGTYEQYF.

The CDR3 nucleotides read TGCGCCAGCAGTTTTACAGGGGCGAACCTACCCTCCTACGAGCAGTACTTC. It specifies CASSFTGANLPSYEQYF. The V gene is TRBV5-1, the J gene TRBJ2-7, with 7 bases matching TRBD1. The CDR3 loop spans 17 amino acids. Germline CDR1 is SGHRS and CDR2 is YFSETQ. V dropped 5 bases and J dropped 0; count of bases not matched to a gene: 14.

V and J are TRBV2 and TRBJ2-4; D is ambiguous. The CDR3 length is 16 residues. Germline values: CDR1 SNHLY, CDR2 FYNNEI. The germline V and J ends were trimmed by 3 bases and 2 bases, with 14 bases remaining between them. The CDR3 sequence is CASSDLRAGTKNIQYF. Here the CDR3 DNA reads TGTGCCAGCAGTGACCTGCGCGCAGGAACCAAAAACATTCAGTACTTC. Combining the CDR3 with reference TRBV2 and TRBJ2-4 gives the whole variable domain EPEVTQTPSHQVTQMGQEVILRCVPISNHLYFYWYRQILGQKVEFLVSFYNNEISEKSEIFDDQFSVERPDGSNFTLKIRSTKLEDSAMYFCASSDLRAGTKNIQYFGAGTRLSVL.

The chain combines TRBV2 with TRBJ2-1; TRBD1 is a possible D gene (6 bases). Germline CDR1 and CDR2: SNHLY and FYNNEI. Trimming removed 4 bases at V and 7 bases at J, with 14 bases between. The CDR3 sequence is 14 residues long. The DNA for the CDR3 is TGTGCCAGCAGTGGGATCGTAAGGGGGAATGAGCAGTTCTTC. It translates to CASSGIVRGNEQFF.

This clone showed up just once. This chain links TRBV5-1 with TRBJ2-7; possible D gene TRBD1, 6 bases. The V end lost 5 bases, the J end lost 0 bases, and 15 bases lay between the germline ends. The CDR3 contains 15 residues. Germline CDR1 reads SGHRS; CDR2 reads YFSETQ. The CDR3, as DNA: TGCGCCAGCAGACAACAACCAGGGGCCTCCTACGAGCAGTACTTC. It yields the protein CASRQQPGASYEQYF.

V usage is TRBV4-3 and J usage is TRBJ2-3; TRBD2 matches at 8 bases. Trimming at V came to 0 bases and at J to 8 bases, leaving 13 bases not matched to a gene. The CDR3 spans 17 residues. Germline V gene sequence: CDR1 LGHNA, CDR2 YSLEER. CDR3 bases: TGCGCCAGCAGCCAAGAGGCCAGCGGGAGCGTCATCGGTACGCAGTATTTT. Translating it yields CASSQEASGSVIGTQYF.

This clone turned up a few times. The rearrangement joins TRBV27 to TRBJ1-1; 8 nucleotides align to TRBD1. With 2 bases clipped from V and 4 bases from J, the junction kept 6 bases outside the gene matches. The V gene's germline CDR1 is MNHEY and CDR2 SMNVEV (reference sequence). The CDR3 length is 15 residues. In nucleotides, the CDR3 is TGTGCCAGCAGTTTACCGTCAGGGGGCGGCACTGAAGCTTTCTTT. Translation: CASSLPSGGGTEAFF.

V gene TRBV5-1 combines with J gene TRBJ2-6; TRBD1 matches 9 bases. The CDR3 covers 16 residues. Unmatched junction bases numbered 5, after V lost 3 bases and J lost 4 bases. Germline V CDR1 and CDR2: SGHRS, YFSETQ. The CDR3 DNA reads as TGCGCCAGCAGCTCCGGGACAGGGACCGGGGCCAACGTCCTGACTTTC. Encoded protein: CASSSGTGTGANVLTF.

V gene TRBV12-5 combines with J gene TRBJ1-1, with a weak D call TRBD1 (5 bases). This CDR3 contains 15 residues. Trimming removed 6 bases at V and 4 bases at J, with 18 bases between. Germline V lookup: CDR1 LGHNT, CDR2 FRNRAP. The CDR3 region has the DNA TGTGCTAGTGGCCGGGGGAGGGGCGATGGCACTGAAGCTTTCTTT. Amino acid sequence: CASGRGRGDGTEAFF. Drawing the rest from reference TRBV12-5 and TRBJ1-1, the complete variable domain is DARVTQTPRHKVTEMGQEVTMRCQPILGHNTVFWYRQTMMQGLELLAYFRNRAPLDDSGMPKDRFSAEMPDATLATLKIQPSEPRDSAVYFCASGRGRGDGTEAFFGQGTRLTVV.

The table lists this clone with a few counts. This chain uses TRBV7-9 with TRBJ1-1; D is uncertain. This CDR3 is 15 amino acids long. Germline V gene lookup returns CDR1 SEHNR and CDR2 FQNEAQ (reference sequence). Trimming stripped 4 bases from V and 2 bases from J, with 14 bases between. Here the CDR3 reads CASSSHIGSNTEAFF. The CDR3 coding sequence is TGTGCCAGCAGCTCACACATCGGATCTAACACTGAAGCTTTCTTT. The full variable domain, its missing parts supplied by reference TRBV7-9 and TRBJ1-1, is DTGVSQNPRHKITKRGQNVTFRCDPISEHNRLYWYRQTLGQGPEFLTYFQNEAQLEKSRLLSDRFSAERPKGSFSTLEIQRTEQGDSAMYLCASSSHIGSNTEAFFGQGTRLTVV.

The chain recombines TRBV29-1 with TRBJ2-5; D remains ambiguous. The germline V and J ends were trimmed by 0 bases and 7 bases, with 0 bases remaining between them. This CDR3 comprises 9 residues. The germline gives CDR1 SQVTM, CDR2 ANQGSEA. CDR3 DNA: TGCAGCGTTGAAGAGACCCAGTACTTC. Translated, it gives CSVEETQYF.

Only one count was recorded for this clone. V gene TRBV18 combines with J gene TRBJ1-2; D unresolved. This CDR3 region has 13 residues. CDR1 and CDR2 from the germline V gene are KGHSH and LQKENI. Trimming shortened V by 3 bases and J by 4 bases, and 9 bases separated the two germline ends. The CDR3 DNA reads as TGTGCCAGCTCACCTGGCAGGTCCTATGGCTACACCTTC. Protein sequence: CASSPGRSYGYTF.